This entry concerns a single T cell receptor (beta chain). Its antigen is currently unknown. The data originate from a study of cytomegalovirus exposure and HLA in healthy donors. The assay was immunoSEQ multiplex PCR, and TCRdb's table has in-frame clones only and misses some. This sample has roughly 56,000 clones; around 94% occur once, and the top ten carry approximately 2.3%. The CDR3 spans 16 residues. Germline V lookup: CDR1 SGHVS, CDR2 FNYEAQ. Germline trimming cut 5 bases from V and 5 bases from J; bases unmatched to any gene: 8. General study results and limits: Overall, roughly 170 TCR beta chains were annotated as cytomegalovirus-associated. Subsequent analysis found a tendency for first-cohort TCR clusters to co-occur within the 100 to 150 validation repertoires. In vitro experiments confirmed that a few CMV-associated chains were specific for CMV antigens.

The sequencing sample was made of PBMCs. The TCR originated in a man in his late teens or twenties in good health and CMV-seronegative. The chain carries TRBV7-6 and TRBJ2-5, with 13 bases matching TRBD2. The CDR3 region has the DNA TGTGCCAGCAGCCCAACTAGCGGGAGGGGGTGGGAGACCCAGTACTTC. Translated, it gives CASSPTSGRGWETQYF.